Following are 18 T cell receptor beta chains from one sample sequenced in a study of lymphopenia after photon versus proton radiotherapy. Method: immunoSEQ multiplex PCR; TCRdb's copy keeps in-frame clones and lacks some. The sample comprises approximately 58,000 clones, around 83% of which are singletons, and about 29% rests with the top ten. The source material was peripheral blood, sampled from a patient treated with photon-based radiotherapy. Every receptor here comes from a man aged 45 to 65 with gastric cancer.

CDR3 bases: TGCGCCAGCAGCCTCGGACAGGGGAACACCGGGGAGCTGTTTTTT. Translating it yields CASSLGQGNTGELFF. The V gene is TRBV4-1, the J gene TRBJ2-2, with 8 bases fitting TRBD1. The CDR3 consists of 15 residues. Per the germline V gene, CDR1 is MGHRA and CDR2 is YSYEKL. V shed 4 bases, J shed 1 base, and the junction held 2 bases outside the gene matches.

The chain combines TRBV9 with TRBJ1-5, with unresolved D. The CDR3 consists of 15 residues. From germline, CDR1 is SGDLS and CDR2 YYNGEE. V was pared by 0 bases and J by 4 bases, with 11 bases between. In DNA, the CDR3 is TGTGCCAGCAGCGTAGATGCGGGGTTTAATCAGCCCCAGCATTTT. Protein product: CASSVDAGFNQPQHF.

The V and J genes are TRBV5-1 and TRBJ2-3; 8 nucleotides match TRBD2. The CDR3 is made up of 16 amino acids. Per the germline V gene, CDR1 is SGHRS and CDR2 is YFSETQ. V dropped 2 bases and J dropped 4; count of bases not matched to a gene: 9. CDR3 amino acids: CASSFEQRESPDTQYF. DNA for the CDR3: TGCGCCAGCAGCTTTGAGCAGCGGGAGAGTCCAGATACGCAGTATTTT.

The chain recombines TRBV18 with TRBJ2-6, with D possibly matching TRBD1 (6 bases). Germline-derived CDR1 and CDR2 are KGHSH and LQKENI. Trimming took off 2 bases at V and 2 bases at J, with 10 bases between the two ends. This CDR3 is 16 amino acids long. CDR3 sequence: CASSPLGATGANVLTF. CDR3 nucleotides: TGTGCCAGCTCACCATTGGGGGCGACTGGGGCCAACGTCCTGACTTTC.

V and J are TRBV10-3 and TRBJ1-1; 8 nucleotides align to TRBD1. CDR1 ENHRY and CDR2 SYGVKD come from the germline V gene. With 3 bases clipped from V and 1 base from J, the junction kept 4 bases outside the gene matches. This CDR3 spans 15 amino acids. Here the CDR3 DNA reads TGTGCCATCAGTGAACGGACAGGGTCGAACACTGAAGCTTTCTTT. Translated, it gives CAISERTGSNTEAFF.

V usage is TRBV5-1 and J usage is TRBJ2-3; 11 bases agree with TRBD2. The CDR3 is made up of 18 amino acids. V lost 3 bases and J lost 0; bases outside the gene matches: 9. CDR1 and CDR2 (germline): SGHRS, YFSETQ. The CDR3 DNA reads TGCGCCAGCAGCTCCCTGAGTAGCGGGAGGGCGAGCACAGATACGCAGTATTTT. Translated: CASSSLSSGRASTDTQYF.

The chain joins TRBV2 to TRBJ1-2; D is undetermined. The germline CDR1 and CDR2 sequences are SNHLY and FYNNEI. Trimming shortened V by 8 bases and J by 8 bases, and 9 bases separated the two germline ends. This CDR3 is 10 amino acids long. CDR3 sequence: CASDRYGYTF. Written as DNA, the CDR3 is TGTGCCAGCGACCGTTACGGCTACACCTTC.

The chain combines TRBV18 with TRBJ1-4, with D possibly TRBD1 on 5 matching bases. Germline lookup yields CDR1 KGHSH and CDR2 LQKENI. V dropped 3 bases and J dropped 4 bases, with 12 bases sitting between them. This CDR3 has 15 residues. This chain's CDR3 is CASSPPGGINEKLFF. The DNA for the CDR3 is TGTGCCAGCTCACCCCCTGGGGGGATTAATGAAAAACTGTTTTTT. Based on the CDR3 plus reference TRBV18 and TRBJ1-4, the full variable domain is NAGVMQNPRHLVRRRGQEARLRCSPMKGHSHVYWYRQLPEEGLKFMVYLQKENIIDESGMPKERFSAEFPKEGPSILRIQQVVRGDSAAYFCASSPPGGINEKLFFGSGTQLSVL.

The chain combines TRBV2 with TRBJ1-2; no clear D. From germline, CDR1 is SNHLY and CDR2 FYNNEI. V was clipped by 4 bases and J by 8 bases, with 8 bases between them. This CDR3 comprises 11 residues. CDR3 sequence reads: CASSAAEGYTF. DNA of the CDR3: TGTGCCAGCAGTGCGGCGGAGGGCTACACCTTC.

The J gene is TRBJ2-7, the V gene TRBV28; D possibly corresponds to TRBD2 (6 bases). Trimming stripped 4 bases from V and 5 bases from J, with 15 bases between. Germline V gene sequence: CDR1 MDHEN, CDR2 SYDVKM. The CDR3 is 14 residues long. The CDR3 loop is CASSWGGKVNEQYF. Here the CDR3 DNA reads TGTGCCAGCAGTTGGGGCGGGAAAGTCAACGAGCAGTACTTC.

The chain recombines TRBV5-1 with TRBJ2-2; 13 bases align to TRBD2. Germline V gives CDR1 SGHRS, CDR2 YFSETQ. J lost 5 bases, V lost 3 bases, and 7 bases had no gene match. The CDR3 covers 17 residues. The CDR3 DNA sequence: TGCGCCAGCAGCTCACTAGCGGGAGGGCCGGGGACCGGGGAGCTGTTTTTT. As protein: CASSSLAGGPGTGELFF.

The J gene is TRBJ1-2, the V gene TRBV19; D call uncertain. The ends were cut back, 3 bases at V and 0 bases at J, with 5 bases in the middle. The CDR3 has 13 amino acids. The germline gives CDR1 LNHDA, CDR2 SQIVND (reference sequence). CDR3 residues: CASSMGANYGYTF. CDR3 nucleotide sequence: TGTGCCAGTAGTATGGGTGCTAACTATGGCTACACCTTC.

The chain is built from TRBV5-1 and TRBJ1-2; TRBD1 matches 11 bases. Trimming took 3 bases from V and 3 from J; bases not matched to a gene: 4. Germline CDR1 is SGHRS and CDR2 is YFSETQ. The CDR3 loop spans 15 amino acids. CDR3 DNA sequence: TGCGCCAGCAGCTCGGGGACAGGGGGAGACTATGGCTACACCTTC. Amino acid sequence: CASSSGTGGDYGYTF.

V and J are TRBV29-1 and TRBJ2-1; D gene ambiguous. CDR3 length: 13 amino acids. From germline, CDR1 is SQVTM and CDR2 ANQGSEA. The germline V and J ends were trimmed by 2 bases and 7 bases, with 12 bases remaining between them. In DNA form, the CDR3 reads TGCAGCGTTGAACCGACACGGGCGAATGAGCAGTTCTTC. Its translation: CSVEPTRANEQFF.

The J gene is TRBJ2-5, the V gene TRBV11-2, with 7 bases identical to TRBD1. Germline-derived CDR1 and CDR2 are SGHAT and FQNNGV. The CDR3 consists of 14 residues. V lost 0 bases, J lost 4 bases, and 2 bases stayed unmatched. The CDR3 DNA sequence: TGTGCCAGCAGCTTAGACAGGGGGACAGAGACCCAGTACTTC. Protein: CASSLDRGTETQYF. Based on the CDR3 plus reference TRBV11-2 and TRBJ2-5, the full variable domain is EAGVAQSPRYKIIEKRQSVAFWCNPISGHATLYWYQQILGQGPKLLIQFQNNGVVDDSQLPKDRFSAERLKGVDSTLKIQPAKLEDSAVYLCASSLDRGTETQYFGPGTRLLVL.

The V gene is TRBV5-4, the J gene TRBJ2-3, with D unresolved. The germline CDR1 and CDR2 sequences are SGHNT and YYREEE (reference sequence). The CDR3 is made up of 14 amino acids. Trimming removed 1 base from V and 6 bases from J, with 12 bases in between. The CDR3 loop is CASSLIVAHDTQYF. In nucleotides, the CDR3 is TGTGCCAGCAGCTTGATCGTGGCTCATGATACGCAGTATTTT.

This clone was found once. The genes are TRBV5-4 and TRBJ2-4, with 8 bases that match TRBD1. From germline, CDR1 is SGHNT and CDR2 YYREEE (reference sequence). With 2 bases clipped from V and 4 bases from J, the junction kept 11 bases outside the gene matches. The CDR3 runs 17 residues. The chain's CDR3 is CASSFLVMTGEKNIQYF. CDR3 nucleotide sequence: TGTGCCAGCAGCTTTCTGGTCATGACAGGGGAAAAAAACATTCAGTACTTC.

The chain links TRBV18 to TRBJ2-7; D uncertain. Between the trimmed V and J ends, which lost 6 bases and 6 bases, there was a span of 21 bases. CDR1 is KGHSH, CDR2 LQKENI, per germline. The CDR3 extends over 15 amino acids. The CDR3, as DNA: TGTGCCAGCTCGTCGGCCCGGGTAGGTACGGGCGAGCAGTACTTC. Amino acids: CASSSARVGTGEQYF.